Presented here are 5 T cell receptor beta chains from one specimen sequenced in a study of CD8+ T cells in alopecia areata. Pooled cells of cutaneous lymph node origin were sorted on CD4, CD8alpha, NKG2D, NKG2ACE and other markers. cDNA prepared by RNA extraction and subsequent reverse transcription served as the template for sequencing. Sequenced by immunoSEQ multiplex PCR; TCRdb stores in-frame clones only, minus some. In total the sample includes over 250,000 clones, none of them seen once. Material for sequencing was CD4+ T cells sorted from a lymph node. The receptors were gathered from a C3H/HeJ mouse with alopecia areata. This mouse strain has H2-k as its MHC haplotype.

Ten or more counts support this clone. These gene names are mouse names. Incomplete CDR3 DNA: TGTGCCAGCAGAGAGGACAGTTCCTATAATTCGCCC. This codes for CASREDSSYNSP. In full, the CDR3 reads CASREDSSYNSPLYF. The chain uses TRBV13-1 and TRBJ1-6; weak D call: TRBD1 (6 bases). The read is 3 residues too short to cover the CDR3 end, so that end is filled in from the germline J gene. TRBJ1-6 is identified as an open reading frame with a role that is uncertain. V was trimmed by 5 bases and J by 0 bases, leaving 9 bases between them. The germline gives CDR1 NSHNY, CDR2 SYGAGN. The CDR3 totals 15 residues.

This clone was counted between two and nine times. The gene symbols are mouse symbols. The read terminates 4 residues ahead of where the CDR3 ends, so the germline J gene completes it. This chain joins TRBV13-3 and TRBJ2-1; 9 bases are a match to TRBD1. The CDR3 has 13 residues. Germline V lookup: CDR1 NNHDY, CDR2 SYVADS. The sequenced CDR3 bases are TGTGCCAGCAACGACAGGGGGGGGGCT. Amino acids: CASNDRGGA. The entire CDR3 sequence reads CASNDRGGAEQFF.

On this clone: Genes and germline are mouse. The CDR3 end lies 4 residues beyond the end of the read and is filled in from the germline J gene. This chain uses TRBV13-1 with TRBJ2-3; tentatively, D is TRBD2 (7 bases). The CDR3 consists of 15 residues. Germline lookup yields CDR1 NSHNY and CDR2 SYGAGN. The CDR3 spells CASSDRGGKGETLYF. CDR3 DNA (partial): TGTGCCAGCAGTGATAGGGGGGGGAAGGGAGAA.

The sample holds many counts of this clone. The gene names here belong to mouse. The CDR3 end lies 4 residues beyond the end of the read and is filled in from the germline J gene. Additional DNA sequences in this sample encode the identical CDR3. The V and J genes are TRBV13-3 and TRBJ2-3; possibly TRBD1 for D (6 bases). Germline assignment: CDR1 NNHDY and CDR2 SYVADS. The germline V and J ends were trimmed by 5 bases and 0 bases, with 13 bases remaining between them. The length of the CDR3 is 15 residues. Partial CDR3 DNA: TGTGCCAGCAGCCTGGACAGATCTAGTGCAGAA. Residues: CASSLDRSSAE. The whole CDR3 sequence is CASSLDRSSAETLYF.

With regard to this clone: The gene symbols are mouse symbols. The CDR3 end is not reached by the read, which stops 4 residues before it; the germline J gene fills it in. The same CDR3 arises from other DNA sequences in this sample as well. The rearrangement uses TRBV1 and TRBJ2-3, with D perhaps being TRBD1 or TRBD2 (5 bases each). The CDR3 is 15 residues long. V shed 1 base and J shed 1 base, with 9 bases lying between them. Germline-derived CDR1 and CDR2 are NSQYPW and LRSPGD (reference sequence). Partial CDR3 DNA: TGCACCTGCAGTGCAGGGGGCGCCGGTGCAGAA. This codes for CTCSAGGAGAE. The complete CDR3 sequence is CTCSAGGAGAETLYF.